The 8 T cell receptor beta chains presented below share a single source sample, sequenced in a study of T cell repertoires in ileal Crohn's disease. Data came from immunoSEQ multiplex PCR; TCRdb stores just in-frame clones and leaves some out. In the table there are about 14,000 clones, under 80% of which are singletons. Material: ileal tissue. Every receptor here comes from an adult with Crohn's disease.

This chain joins TRBV30 and TRBJ2-1; possible D gene TRBD1, 6 bases. From germline, CDR1 is GTSNPN and CDR2 SVGIG (reference sequence). Trimming removed 2 bases at V and 6 bases at J, with 11 bases between. The length of the CDR3 is 13 residues. CDR3 nucleotide sequence: TGTGCCTGGAGTTTAGGGGGATTCAATGAGCAGTTCTTC. This encodes CAWSLGGFNEQFF. The full variable domain, with the rest looked up from reference TRBV30 and TRBJ2-1, is SQTIHQWPATLVQPVGSPLSLECTVEGTSNPNLYWYRQAAGRGLQLLFYSVGIGQISSEVPQNLSASRPQDRQFILSSKKLLLSDSGFYLCAWSLGGFNEQFFGPGTRLTVL.

The V gene is TRBV6-5, the J gene TRBJ1-1, with 7 bases aligning to TRBD1. Unmatched junction bases numbered 11, after V lost 2 bases and J lost 8 bases. The CDR3 is 15 residues long. Germline V gene lookup returns CDR1 MNHEY and CDR2 SVGAGI. CDR3 residues: CASSYEGQPQSEAFF. CDR3 DNA: TGTGCCAGCAGTTACGAGGGACAGCCCCAATCAGAAGCTTTCTTT.

V gene TRBV7-9 combines with J gene TRBJ2-4; possibly TRBD1 for D (5 bases). Looked up from germline, CDR1 is SEHNR and CDR2 is FQNEAQ (reference sequence). This CDR3 comprises 13 residues. Trimming shortened V by 1 base and J by 8 bases, and 9 bases separated the two germline ends. The CDR3 protein is CASSLGRDDIQYF. CDR3 sequence (DNA): TGTGCCAGCAGCTTAGGCAGGGATGACATTCAGTACTTC.

This clone has a single count. The J gene is TRBJ2-5, the V gene TRBV5-1; weak D call: TRBD2 (5 bases). Germline V gene lookup returns CDR1 SGHRS and CDR2 YFSETQ. Trimming removed 4 bases at V and 1 base at J, with 11 bases between. There are 14 residues in the CDR3. In nucleotides, the CDR3 is TGCGCCAGCAGCAACGCCGGGATCCAAGAGACCCAGTACTTC. Translation gives CASSNAGIQETQYF. Together with reference TRBV5-1 and TRBJ2-5, the CDR3 gives the full variable domain: KAGVTQTPRYLIKTRGQQVTLSCSPISGHRSVSWYQQTPGQGLQFLFEYFSETQRNKGNFPGRFSGRQFSNSRSEMNVSTLELGDSALYLCASSNAGIQETQYFGPGTRLLVL.

This clone was counted between two and nine times. The gene calls are TRBV11-2 and TRBJ2-3, with 11 bases identical to TRBD2. The junction had 6 bases not matched to a gene; V was cut back by 4 bases and J by 0 bases. Germline CDR1 SGHAT, CDR2 FQNNGV. The CDR3 runs to 17 residues. In nucleotides, the CDR3 is TGTGCCAGCAGCTCCGGGACTAGCGGCCCTAGCACAGATACGCAGTATTTT. This encodes CASSSGTSGPSTDTQYF. The complete variable domain, with remaining parts taken from reference TRBV11-2 and TRBJ2-3, reads EAGVAQSPRYKIIEKRQSVAFWCNPISGHATLYWYQQILGQGPKLLIQFQNNGVVDDSQLPKDRFSAERLKGVDSTLKIQPAKLEDSAVYLCASSSGTSGPSTDTQYFGPGTRLTVL.

The chain links TRBV7-9 to TRBJ2-3, with a weak D call TRBD2 (6 bases). The length of the CDR3 is 17 residues. Trimming pared 3 bases from V and 0 bases from J, leaving 16 bases between. CDR1 SEHNR and CDR2 FQNEAQ come from the germline V gene (reference sequence). The CDR3 loop reads CASSFGRGISSTDTQYF. The CDR3 nucleotides are TGTGCCAGCAGCTTTGGGCGCGGGATTAGTAGCACAGATACGCAGTATTTT.

This CDR3 is CASSIAAGLNQPQHF. In nucleotides, the CDR3 is TGTGCCAGTAGTATAGCGGCAGGCCTCAATCAGCCCCAGCATTTT. This chain links TRBV19 with TRBJ1-5; D is undetermined. This CDR3 is built from 15 residues. Germline V gene sequence: CDR1 LNHDA, CDR2 SQIVND (reference sequence). Trimming stripped 1 base from V and 3 bases from J, with 10 bases between.

This clone was seen only once. The J gene is TRBJ1-6, the V gene TRBV28; D gene unclear. This CDR3 has 14 residues. Trimming took 3 bases from V and 5 from J, leaving 8 bases between them. Germline CDR1 is MDHEN and CDR2 is SYDVKM. The DNA of the CDR3 is TGTGCCAGCAGTTTTATGGCCCATAATTCACCCCTCCACTTT. Its protein product is CASSFMAHNSPLHF.